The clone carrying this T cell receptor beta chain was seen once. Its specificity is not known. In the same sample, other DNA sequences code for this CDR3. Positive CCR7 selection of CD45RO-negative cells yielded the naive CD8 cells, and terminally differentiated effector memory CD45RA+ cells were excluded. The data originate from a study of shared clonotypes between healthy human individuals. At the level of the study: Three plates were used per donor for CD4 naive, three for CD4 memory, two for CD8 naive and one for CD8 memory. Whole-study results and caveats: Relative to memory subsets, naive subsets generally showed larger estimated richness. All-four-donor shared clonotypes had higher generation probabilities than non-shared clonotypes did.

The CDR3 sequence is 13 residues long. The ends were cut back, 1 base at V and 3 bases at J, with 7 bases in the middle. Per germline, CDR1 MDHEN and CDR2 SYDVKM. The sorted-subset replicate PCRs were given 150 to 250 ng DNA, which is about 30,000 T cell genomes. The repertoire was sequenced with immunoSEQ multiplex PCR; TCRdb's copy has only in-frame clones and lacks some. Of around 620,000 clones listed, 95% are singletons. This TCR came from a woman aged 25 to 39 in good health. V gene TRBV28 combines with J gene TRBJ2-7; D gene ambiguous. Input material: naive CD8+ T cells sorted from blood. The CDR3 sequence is CASSLSGNYEQYF. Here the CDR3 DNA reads TGTGCCAGCAGTTTATCTGGGAACTACGAGCAGTACTTC.